Here is one T cell receptor (beta chain) with its context. Here immunoSEQ multiplex PCR was the method, and the copy in TCRdb shows in-frame clones only, minus some. The sample holds 45,000 to 70,000 clones, about 90% seen once. This entry is derived from a study of T cell changes during pregnancy in multiple sclerosis. Germline lookup yields CDR1 GTSNPN and CDR2 SVGIG (reference sequence). Unmatched junction bases numbered 4, after V lost 5 bases and J lost 5 bases. The CDR3 extends over 13 amino acids. The sequencing used CD4+ T cells from peripheral blood mononuclear cells, collected after pregnancy. This rearrangement joins TRBV30 to TRBJ2-5; TRBD1 matches 11 bases. The origin of this receptor is a female donor with multiple sclerosis, enrolled in a pregnancy study. The CDR3 here is CAWDRTGGETQYF. In DNA form, the CDR3 reads TGTGCCTGGGACCGGACAGGGGGCGAGACCCAGTACTTC.